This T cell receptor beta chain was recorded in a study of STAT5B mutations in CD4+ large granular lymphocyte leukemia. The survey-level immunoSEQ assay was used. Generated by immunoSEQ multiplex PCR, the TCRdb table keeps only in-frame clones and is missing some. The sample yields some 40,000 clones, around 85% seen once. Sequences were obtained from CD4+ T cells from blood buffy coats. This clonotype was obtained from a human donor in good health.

The CDR3 DNA sequence: TGCGCCAGCAGTGAGTCCGACAGGAGCAATCAGCCCCAGCATTTT. Protein sequence: CASSESDRSNQPQHF. This sequence joins TRBV10-2 and TRBJ1-5; TRBD1 might be the D (6 bases). Germline V gives CDR1 WSHSY, CDR2 SAAADI. The V and J ends lost 0 bases and 1 base respectively, with 7 bases between them. This CDR3 has 15 residues.